A selection of T cell receptor beta chains follows, all from one sample in a study of chronic HIV infection and antiretroviral therapy. TCRdb itself ran the 5' RACE reads through MiXCR, one entry per CDR3 protein. The repertoire holds 30,000 to 45,000 distinct CDR3 sequences, with 7% to 10% as singletons. The specimen was peripheral blood. These receptors were taken from an adult who had HIV and had not received antiretroviral therapy, or was an uninfected healthy control (not recorded which). Both conserved end residues are part of each CDR3. D genes are given only for firm matches. Clone size appears in some rows only: once, few, many, or a class for an expanded clone.

clone_size j_call v_call cdr3_length d_call cdr3_nt cdr3_aa
many TRBJ2-7 TRBV5-1 15 TRBD2 TGCGCCAGCAGAAAAGGACTAGCGGGGTACTACGAGCAGTACTTC CASRKGLAGYYEQYF
NA TRBJ2-7 TRBV20-1 13 NA TGCAGTGCTAGAGATTTGGGGCGTGGCGAGCAGTACTTC CSARDLGRGEQYF
few TRBJ1-1 TRBV10-3 14 TRBD1 TGTGCCATCAGTGGACAGGGAACGAACACTGAAGCTTTCTTT CAISGQGTNTEAFF
many TRBJ1-2 TRBV20-1 13 TRBD1 TGCAGTGCAACGACAGGGGGTAACTATGGCTACACCTTC CSATTGGNYGYTF
few TRBJ2-3 TRBV24-1 14 NA TGTGCCACCAAAGCAGGACTTAGCACAGATACGCAGTATTTT CATKAGLSTDTQYF
few TRBJ2-1 TRBV4-1 13 NA TGCGCCAGCAGCCGTACCTTCTACAATGAGCAGTTCTTC CASSRTFYNEQFF
few TRBJ1-1 TRBV7-9 12 NA TGTGCCAGCAGCTTAGGGAAGAGTCAAGCTTTCTTT CASSLGKSQAFF
many TRBJ2-2 TRBV19 20 TRBD1 TGTGCCAGTAGTGCCAGGTTCTTACAGGGGGTGCACCGGGGAGCCGGGGAGCTGTTTTTT CASSARFLQGVHRGAGELFF
many TRBJ1-1 TRBV20-1 17 NA TGCAGTGCTAGAGCCCTAATCAACAGGGAACATACCACTGAAGCTTTCTTT CSARALINREHTTEAFF
many TRBJ1-1 TRBV28 15 NA TGTGCCAGCAGTTCCCTGGACAGTCTTGGCACTGAAGCTTTCTTT CASSSLDSLGTEAFF